This TCR beta chain was obtained from a study of blood T cell repertoires in COVID-19. As for the study in general: Sample material is recorded as cDNA or gDNA derived from T cells, B-cell-depleted T cells, or PBMCs.

The data were produced by immunoSEQ multiplex PCR, yet TCRdb's version contains in-frame clones alone and is incomplete. The table lists about 290,000 clones, around four fifths of them singletons. Germline values: CDR1 GTSNPN, CDR2 SVGIG (reference sequence). This CDR3 has 13 residues. V was pared by 5 bases and J by 7 bases, with 15 bases between. This chain uses TRBV30 with TRBJ1-5; D gene uncertain. Sequenced: peripheral blood. The clonotype originates from a woman aged 45-65 years with active or convalescent COVID-19. The CDR3 reads CAWAAHQEQPQHF. As DNA, the CDR3 is TGTGCCTGGGCGGCGCACCAGGAACAGCCCCAGCATTTT.